The 20 T cell receptor beta chains below were found in one sample sequenced in a study of T cell repertoires in cytomegalovirus infection. TCRdb independently ran MiXCR on the reads; one entry per CDR3 protein. The sample holds hundreds of thousands of distinct CDR3 sequences, about a sixth seen once. Sequencing was performed on PBMCs. These receptors were obtained from a human donor in good health (CMV status not recorded). Some clones in this sample may be carry-over from other donors' samples.

The chain carries TRBV6-1 and TRBJ2-1; 9 positions agree with TRBD2. Germline CDR1 and CDR2: MNHNS and SASEGT. Trimming at V came to 6 bases and at J to 4 bases, leaving 10 bases not matched to a gene. The CDR3 has 16 residues. The CDR3 DNA follows: TGTGCCAGCAGGACAATAGCGGGGGCAACTTACAATGAGCAGTTCTTC. This encodes CASRTIAGATYNEQFF.

There are a few counts of this clonotype. This sequence joins TRBV5-1 and TRBJ2-7, with 9 bases that match TRBD1. This CDR3 has 15 residues. Germline loops: CDR1 SGHRS, CDR2 YFSETQ. The V and J ends lost 4 bases and 2 bases, in that order; junction bases with no gene match: 7. This CDR3 reads CASSRTGERTYEQYF. In DNA form, the CDR3 reads TGCGCCAGCAGCAGGACAGGGGAAAGAACCTACGAGCAGTACTTC.

This clonotype was seen at least ten times. DNA for the CDR3: TGTGCCAGCAGCTTCCTGACAGGGGAATATGAGCAGTTCTTC. Translating it yields CASSFLTGEYEQFF. This chain connects TRBV5-5 to TRBJ2-1, with 8 bases fitting TRBD1. The V segment lost 2 bases and the J segment 8 bases; nucleotides outside the gene matches: 6. Per germline, CDR1 SGHKS and CDR2 YYEKEE (reference sequence). The CDR3 spans 14 residues.

The chain combines TRBV19 with TRBJ1-2, with a possible D match to TRBD1 (6 bases). The ends were cut back, 4 bases at V and 3 bases at J, with 15 bases in the middle. CDR3 size: 15 residues. Germline CDR1 LNHDA, CDR2 SQIVND (reference sequence). CDR3 sequence: CASSSGKAGDYGYTF. The CDR3, as DNA: TGTGCCAGTAGTAGCGGCAAGGCAGGGGACTATGGCTACACCTTC.

This clonotype occurred a few times. V gene TRBV2 combines with J gene TRBJ2-3; 7 bases are a match to TRBD2. Germline lookup yields CDR1 SNHLY and CDR2 FYNNEI. V lost 6 bases, J lost 2 bases, and 5 bases stayed unmatched. CDR3 length: 14 amino acids. The DNA for the CDR3 is TGTGCCAGCAGCCTACTAGCGACCACAGATACGCAGTATTTT. Protein product: CASSLLATTDTQYF.

This clonotype was detected a few times. The chain recombines TRBV20-1 with TRBJ1-2, with 10 bases lining up with TRBD1. The CDR3 is 18 amino acids. The germline CDR1 and CDR2 sequences are DFQATT and SNEGSKA (reference sequence). The V and J ends lost 0 bases and 9 bases, in that order; junction bases with no gene match: 19. The CDR3 bases are TGCAGTGCTAGAGACGAAATTCCAAGACAGGGGGCGGGATGGAGCTACACCTTC. As protein: CSARDEIPRQGAGWSYTF.

Concerning this clonotype itself: This may arise from a read error, as a much more abundant clone is one base away. This chain joins TRBV5-5 and TRBJ1-1; TRBD1 might be the D (6 bases). The CDR3 consists of 15 residues. Trimming took off 5 bases at V and 3 bases at J, with 17 bases between the two ends. The germline V gene encodes CDR1 SGHKS and CDR2 YYEKEE (reference sequence). This CDR3 reads CASSWDIYMYTEAFF. CDR3 coding DNA: TGTGCCAGCAGTTGGGACATTTACATGTACACTGAAGCTTTCTTT.

In this sample, this clonotype turned up a few times. The chain joins TRBV6-6 to TRBJ2-3, with D tentatively TRBD1 (6 bases). Germline V lookup: CDR1 MNHNY, CDR2 SVGAGI (reference sequence). This CDR3 contains 11 residues. Deletions cut 8 bases from V and 5 bases from J, with 8 bases between. The CDR3 sequence is CASAQGDTQYF. CDR3 DNA: TGTGCCAGCGCACAGGGAGATACGCAGTATTTT.

This clonotype has only a few counts. The V gene is TRBV7-9, the J gene TRBJ1-5, with a tentative D call TRBD1 (5 bases). The germline V gene has CDR1 SEHNR and CDR2 FQNEAQ (reference sequence). The V gene lost 0 bases and the J gene lost 5 bases, with 8 bases spanning the gap. The length of the CDR3 is 14 residues. The DNA for the CDR3 is TGTGCCAGCAGCTTAGCAGGGGCGGATCAGCCCCAGCATTTT. Translation gives CASSLAGADQPQHF.

The table lists this clonotype with a few counts. This sequence joins TRBV4-1 and TRBJ2-1; TRBD1 is a possible D gene (6 bases). Germline V gene data show CDR1 as MGHRA and CDR2 as YSYEKL. The CDR3 extends over 15 amino acids. Trimming shortened V by 8 bases and J by 3 bases, and 17 bases separated the two germline ends. CDR3 amino acids: CASRRTGQVYNEQFF. The CDR3 DNA reads as TGCGCCAGCCGCCGAACGGGACAAGTCTACAATGAGCAGTTCTTC.

This clonotype was observed many times. The chain is built from TRBV7-2 and TRBJ2-3; a possible D gene is TRBD1 (6 bases). There are 14 residues in the CDR3. CDR1 SGHTA and CDR2 FQGNSA come from the germline V gene. V was shortened by 1 base and J by 3 bases, with 8 bases between the two germline ends. The CDR3 nucleotides read TGTGCCAGCAGCTTAGGGGGGCAGACAGATACGCAGTATTTT. Translating gives CASSLGGQTDTQYF.

The rearrangement links TRBV28 to TRBJ1-1; 7 bases map to TRBD1. V lost 1 base to trimming and J lost 1 base; unmatched junction nucleotides: 6. From germline, CDR1 is MDHEN and CDR2 SYDVKM. The CDR3 extends over 16 amino acids. The DNA of the CDR3 is TGTGCCAGCAGTTTATACTCCGGGACAGCGAACACTGAAGCTTTCTTT. As protein: CASSLYSGTANTEAFF.

The CDR3 bases are TGTGCCATCAGCCCGACAGGGTCCACTGAGCAGTTCTTC. Residues: CAISPTGSTEQFF. The gene calls are TRBV10-3 and TRBJ2-1, with 7 bases matching TRBD1. Germline CDR1 reads ENHRY; CDR2 reads SYGVKD. V was clipped by 6 bases and J by 9 bases; unmatched bases: 8. The CDR3 consists of 13 residues.

This clonotype has at least ten counts. This chain connects TRBV7-2 to TRBJ2-7; 9 nucleotides align to TRBD1. Germline V gives CDR1 SGHTA, CDR2 FQGNSA. V gave up 1 base and J gave up 3 bases; unmatched junction bases: 10. This CDR3 has 17 amino acids. CDR3 DNA sequence: TGTGCCAGCAGCTTAGGGCCGGGACAGGGACCCCGCTACGAGCAGTACTTC. It is translated as CASSLGPGQGPRYEQYF.

This clonotype was picked up a small number of times. V usage is TRBV20-1 and J usage is TRBJ2-1; D not resolved. The V gene lost 1 base and the J gene lost 12 bases, with 19 bases spanning the gap. The length of the CDR3 is 14 residues. Germline lookup yields CDR1 DFQATT and CDR2 SNEGSKA (reference sequence). The CDR3 sequence: CSARVDLESSVQFF. CDR3 bases: TGCAGTGCTAGAGTGGATTTAGAATCAAGCGTGCAGTTCTTC.

This clonotype was seen many times. The CDR3 sequence: CASSLESSPQFF. The CDR3 region has the DNA TGTGCCAGCAGCTTAGAATCTAGCCCCCAGTTCTTC. The gene calls are TRBV7-2 and TRBJ2-1; TRBD2 is a possible D gene (5 bases). The V and J ends lost 1 base and 13 bases respectively, with 11 bases between them. CDR1 is SGHTA, CDR2 FQGNSA, per germline. The CDR3 is 12 amino acids.

This clonotype was observed a handful of times. The chain combines TRBV9 with TRBJ2-1; no reliable D call. Germline V gives CDR1 SGDLS, CDR2 YYNGEE. Trimming left V 4 bases short and J 6 bases short, with 17 bases between. CDR3 length: 15 residues. CDR3 amino acids: CASSLEGVRGNEQFF. The DNA of the CDR3 is TGTGCCAGCAGCCTCGAAGGAGTTAGAGGCAATGAGCAGTTCTTC.

This clonotype was counted many times. One end of the junction varies from germline; a read error may be responsible. The chain carries TRBV7-7 and TRBJ1-3; TRBD1 might be the D (5 bases). CDR1 and CDR2 from the germline V gene are SSHAT and FNYEAQ (reference sequence). CDR3 length equals 15 residues. The CDR3 DNA is TGTGCTAGCAGCTTAGGTGACAGCCCTGGAAACACCATATATTTT. This encodes CASSLGDSPGNTIYF.

This clonotype was observed at least ten times. In nucleotides, the CDR3 is TGTGCCAGCAGTCCTAGGCAGGGATCAAACATTCAGTACTTC. As protein: CASSPRQGSNIQYF. V and J are TRBV28 and TRBJ2-4; D is possibly TRBD1 (5 bases). Trimming shortened V by 5 bases and J by 6 bases, and 14 bases separated the two germline ends. Germline lookup yields CDR1 MDHEN and CDR2 SYDVKM. The CDR3 is 14 amino acids.

This clonotype occurred many times. The V and J genes are TRBV6-2 or TRBV6-3 and TRBJ2-5; D remains unclear. Germline CDR1 MNHEY, CDR2 SVGEGT. The CDR3 spans 13 residues. Trimming took off 5 bases at V and 2 bases at J, with 9 bases between the two ends. Here the CDR3 reads CASSASTQETQYF. CDR3 DNA sequence: TGTGCCAGCAGTGCATCGACGCAAGAGACCCAGTACTTC.